This T cell receptor (beta chain) was captured by sequencing in a study of cytomegalovirus exposure and HLA in healthy donors. Broader study findings: A later analysis showed that HLA-associated TCR beta chains had undergone more clonal expansion than equally common others.

This CDR3 region has 13 residues. Trimming pared 4 bases from V and 1 base from J, leaving 7 bases between. Germline V gene data show CDR1 as SNHLY and CDR2 as FYNNEI. It was with 60 Vbeta and 13 Jbeta primers that the PCR ran. Assay used: immunoSEQ multiplex PCR; TCRdb lists only in-frame clones, some missing. The sample includes roughly 110,000 clones, 75% of them seen just once. In regard to this clone: Its antigen is not known.

V is TRBV2 and J is TRBJ1-1; D is uncertain. The sample was PBMCs. The source of this sequence is a man aged 35 to 55 in good health and CMV-seronegative. The CDR3 region has the DNA TGTGCCAGCAGTGGGCGGAGGAACACTGAAGCTTTCTTT. This translates into CASSGRRNTEAFF.